This passage covers 6 T cell receptor beta chains from one sample sequenced in a study of blood T cell repertoires in COVID-19. Some clones are missing from TCRdb's copy, which holds only in-frame ones; the method was immunoSEQ multiplex PCR. The sample carries about 180,000 clones, roughly 81% recorded once. The specimen sequenced was peripheral blood. These receptors were obtained from a woman aged 80 or over with COVID-19, enrolled during active disease.

This chain uses TRBV9 with TRBJ2-3, with TRBD2 matching 10 bases. In germline, CDR1 is SGDLS, CDR2 YYNGEE. The CDR3 runs 19 residues. The V segment lost 0 bases and the J segment 3 bases; nucleotides outside the gene matches: 13. The CDR3: CASSVALALASGSTDTQYF. The CDR3 DNA reads TGTGCCAGCAGCGTAGCCTTAGCCCTTGCTAGCGGGAGTACAGATACGCAGTATTTT.

The rearrangement links TRBV11-2 to TRBJ2-7; possibly TRBD1 for D (5 bases). The V gene lost 6 bases and the J gene lost 9 bases, with 24 bases spanning the gap. The CDR3 extends over 15 amino acids. Germline loops: CDR1 SGHAT, CDR2 FQNNGV. The CDR3 sequence: CASRSLGVTPRGQYF. CDR3 DNA: TGTGCCAGCAGGTCGTTAGGGGTTACTCCCCGAGGGCAGTACTTC.

The chain recombines TRBV10-3 with TRBJ2-7, with 10 bases identical to TRBD2. The CDR3 is made up of 16 amino acids. With V trimmed by 3 bases and J by 0 bases, 5 bases remained unmatched. Germline V gives CDR1 ENHRY, CDR2 SYGVKD. The CDR3 region has the DNA TGTGCCATCAGTGAAAGACTAGCGGGTGACTCCTACGAGCAGTACTTC. This codes for CAISERLAGDSYEQYF.

This CDR3 is CASSLIEGTGDTGELFF. In nucleotides, the CDR3 is TGCGCCAGCAGCTTAATTGAAGGGACAGGGGACACCGGGGAGCTGTTTTTT. This chain links TRBV5-1 with TRBJ2-2; 10 bases are a match to TRBD1. This CDR3 contains 17 residues. Germline CDR1 is SGHRS and CDR2 is YFSETQ. V shed 2 bases, J shed 3 bases, and the junction held 7 bases outside the gene matches.

This clone was detected a few times. The chain joins TRBV7-8 to TRBJ1-6; 9 bases line up with TRBD1. Germline-derived CDR1 and CDR2 are SGHVS and FQNEAQ. V lost 5 bases and J lost 7; bases outside the gene matches: 9. CDR3 length: 16 residues. The CDR3 DNA follows: TGTGCCAGCAGCCTACAGGGGGCCTCCTGGAATTCACCCCTCCACTTT. Translation: CASSLQGASWNSPLHF.

In its sample, this clone was seen a few times. This chain links TRBV3-1 (or the pseudogene TRBV3-2) with TRBJ2-5; D is possibly TRBD2 (6 bases). V gave up 0 bases and J gave up 4 bases, with 12 bases separating them. This CDR3 region has 15 residues. Germline CDR1 is LGHDT and CDR2 is YNNKEL (reference sequence). In DNA form, the CDR3 reads TGTGCCAGCAGCCAAGAAGCACTAGCACCAGAGACCCAGTACTTC. Its translation: CASSQEALAPETQYF.